This TCR beta chain is from a study of cytomegalovirus exposure and HLA in healthy donors. Study summary: Among a few hundred genotyped donors, around 80% fell in the Caucasian-associated ancestry cluster.

V dropped 0 bases and J dropped 7 bases, with 12 bases sitting between them. CDR3 size: 13 residues. Germline loops: CDR1 GTSNPN, CDR2 SVGIG (reference sequence). The PCR had 60 Vbeta and 13 Jbeta primers. Here immunoSEQ multiplex PCR was the method, and the copy in TCRdb shows in-frame clones only, minus some. The repertoire holds approximately 160,000 clones, with 81% as singletons. Study-level results: Being indistinguishable, some V segments were excluded, TRBV6-2 and TRBV6-3 among them. Likely technical artifact: a cluster of highly shared sequence variants. The investigators catalogued 150 to 200 TCR beta chains as cytomegalovirus-associated.

As concerns this clone: Its specificity is unknown.

The TCR originated in a man aged 50-60 years in good health and CMV-seropositive. The chain links TRBV30 to TRBJ1-2, with D hard to call. Sequenced sample: PBMCs. CDR3 amino acids: CAWSVVLTFGYTF. CDR3 nucleotides: TGTGCCTGGAGTGTAGTGTTAACTTTTGGCTACACCTTC.